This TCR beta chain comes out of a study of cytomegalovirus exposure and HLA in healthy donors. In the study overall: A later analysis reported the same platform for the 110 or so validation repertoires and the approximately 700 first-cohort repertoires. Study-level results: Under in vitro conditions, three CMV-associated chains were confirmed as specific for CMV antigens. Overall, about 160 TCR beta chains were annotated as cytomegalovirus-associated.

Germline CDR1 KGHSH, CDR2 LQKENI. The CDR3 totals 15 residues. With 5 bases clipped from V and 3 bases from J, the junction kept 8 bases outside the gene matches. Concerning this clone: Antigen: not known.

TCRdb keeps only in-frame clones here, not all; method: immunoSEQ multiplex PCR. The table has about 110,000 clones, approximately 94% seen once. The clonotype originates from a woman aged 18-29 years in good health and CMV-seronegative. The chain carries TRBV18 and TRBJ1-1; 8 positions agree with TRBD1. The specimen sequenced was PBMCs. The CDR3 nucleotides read TGTGCCAGCTCAGATTGGAAACAGGGGGACACTGAAGCTTTCTTT. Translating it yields CASSDWKQGDTEAFF.